This T cell receptor beta chain was found in a study of T cells in Graves' hyperthyroidism and ophthalmopathy. As for the study in general: Prior to any treatment, at the point of initial diagnosis, peripheral blood was collected. Overall study findings and caveats: Stable hyperthyroidism was separated from ophthalmopathy by a model based on 13 V-J features. Blood also carried most thyroid clonotypes expanded above 0.001.

This clonotype was counted a few times. Its specificity is not known. V dropped 6 bases and J dropped 4 bases, with 16 bases sitting between them. Germline V lookup: CDR1 MNHEY, CDR2 SVGEGT. The CDR3 has 16 amino acids. RNA transcripts served as the template for amplifying TCR beta CDR3 regions. The HTBI primer set drove a first-round RT-PCR of the TCR CDR3. TCRdb analysed the multiplex PCR reads with MiXCR anew, one entry per CDR3 protein. This sample has about 590,000 distinct CDR3 sequences, with about a sixth found just once. The authors obtained PBMCs from over 8 ml of fresh peripheral blood. The gene calls are TRBV6-2 or TRBV6-3 and TRBJ1-6; tentative D call: TRBD1 (6 bases). The sequenced material came from blood. The TCR comes from a woman aged 30 to 39 with Graves' hyperthyroidism. The CDR3 reads CASSDTTGRYNSPLHF. In DNA form, the CDR3 reads TGTGCCAGCAGCGATACCACAGGGAGATATAATTCACCCCTCCACTTT.